The T cell receptor beta chain described here comes from a study of cytomegalovirus exposure and HLA in healthy donors. Study-level points and caveats: The classifier, whose performance was assessed in both the original and validation cohorts, reportedly diagnosed cytomegalovirus status with high specificity and sensitivity. Within the 100 to 150 validation repertoires, first-cohort TCR clusters tended to co-occur, according to a later analysis. Overall, approximately 150 TCR beta chains were annotated as cytomegalovirus-associated.

This CDR3 spans 17 amino acids. Losses at the gene ends were 4 bases for V and 1 base for J; bases not matched to a gene: 7. The germline gives CDR1 SEHNR, CDR2 FQNEAQ (reference sequence). Only in-frame clones appear in the TCRdb table, and some are missing; sequencing was by immunoSEQ multiplex PCR. Of roughly 130,000 clones listed, roughly 91% are singletons. In regard to this clone: What it recognizes is unknown.

The TCR was taken from a man in his thirties or forties in good health and CMV-seronegative. The chain uses TRBV7-9 and TRBJ2-6; 7 positions match TRBD1. Source material: PBMCs. The CDR3, as DNA: TGTGCCAGCAGCTCACCGGGACAGCGGTCTGGGGCCAACGTCCTGACTTTC. Its protein product is CASSSPGQRSGANVLTF.